Listed below are T cell receptor beta chains from one sample, sequenced in a study of T cell clonotyping in hematopoietic cell transplantation. TCRdb's copy holds only in-frame clones and misses some; the assay was immunoSEQ multiplex PCR. The sample shows 4,900 or so clones, around 27% of them seen only once. The input for sequencing was peripheral blood mononuclear cells, taken 180 days after allogeneic stem cell transplant. The receptors were sampled from a male patient aged 35 to 55 who had an allogeneic stem cell transplant from an unrelated donor, so the T cells may come from the graft donor. Some clones in this sample may be carry-over from other donors' samples. Each CDR3 is given without its conserved first and last residue. Fields, in order: J gene, V gene, CDR3 protein.

TRBJ2-5 | TRBV9 | ASSVDGKSTETQY
TRBJ2-7 | TRBV5-6 | ASSIWDRVNEQY
TRBJ2-3 | TRBV28 | ASAGTVGTDTQY
TRBJ2-3 | TRBV5-4 | ASSLDQGRGTQY
TRBJ1-1 | TRBV4-3 | ASSQVRVNTEAF
TRBJ2-7 | TRBV14 | ATQKLSVDEQY
TRBJ1-6 | TRBV30 | AWSPQVNSPLH
TRBJ2-5 | TRBV27 | ASSLNPGTETQY
TRBJ2-7 | TRBV30 | ACKREAREQY
TRBJ1-2 | TRBV30 | AFARNTNYGYT
TRBJ1-5 | TRBV30 | AWSMDHNQPQH
TRBJ2-3 | TRBV27 | ASSFPNTDTQY
TRBJ1-2 | TRBV15 | ANSWGGHQANYGYT
TRBJ2-1 | TRBV7-8 | ASSLKLEPYNEQF
TRBJ2-7 | TRBV30 | AWTTTYEQY
TRBJ2-5 | TRBV14 | ASSQDGREGETQY
TRBJ1-2 | TRBV14 | ASSRLGQGERNYGYT
TRBJ2-1 | TRBV27 | ASSWGGGAYEQF
TRBJ2-7 | TRBV25-1 | ASTRGGAGEQY
TRBJ1-2 | TRBV19 | ASSTEIGLIANYGYT